This T cell receptor (beta chain) appears in the sequencing data of a study of cytomegalovirus exposure and HLA in healthy donors. Turning to this clone: The antigen remains unidentified.

Overall study results and limits: Earlier analysis yielded a pattern in which most TCR beta V segments were productive about 90% or about 30% of the time.

PCR amplification relied on 60 Vbeta primers (plus 13 Jbeta primers). Generated by immunoSEQ multiplex PCR, the TCRdb table keeps only in-frame clones and is missing some. The sample has under 250,000 clones, approximately 81% seen once. Donors in the study were healthy people who gave bone marrow. The specimen was PBMCs. This TCR derives from a human donor in good health.

CDR3 bases: TGTGCCAGCAGTCCTAGCCTATGGGACTCATCATACGAGCAGTACTTC. Residues: CASSPSLWDSSYEQYF. The gene calls are TRBV27 and TRBJ2-7; D is perhaps TRBD2 (6 bases). CDR1 and CDR2 (germline): MNHEY, SMNVEV (reference sequence). The CDR3 is made up of 16 amino acids. The V end lost 5 bases, the J end lost 4 bases, and 21 bases lay between the germline ends.